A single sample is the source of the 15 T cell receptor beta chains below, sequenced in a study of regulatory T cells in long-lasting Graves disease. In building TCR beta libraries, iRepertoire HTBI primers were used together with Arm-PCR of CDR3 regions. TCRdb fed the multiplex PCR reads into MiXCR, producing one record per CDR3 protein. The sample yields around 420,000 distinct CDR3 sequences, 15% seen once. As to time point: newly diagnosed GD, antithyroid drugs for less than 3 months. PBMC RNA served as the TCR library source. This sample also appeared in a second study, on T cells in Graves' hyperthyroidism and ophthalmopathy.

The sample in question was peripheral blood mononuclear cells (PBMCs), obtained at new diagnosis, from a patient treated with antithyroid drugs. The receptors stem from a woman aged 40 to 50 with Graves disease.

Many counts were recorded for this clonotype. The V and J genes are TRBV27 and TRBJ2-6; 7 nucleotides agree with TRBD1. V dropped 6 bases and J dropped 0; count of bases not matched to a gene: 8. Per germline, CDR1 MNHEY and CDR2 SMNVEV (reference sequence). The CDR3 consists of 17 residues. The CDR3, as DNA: TGTGCCAGCAGCCCCGGGACAGTGGGCTCTGGGGCCAACGTCCTGACTTTC. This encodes CASSPGTVGSGANVLTF.

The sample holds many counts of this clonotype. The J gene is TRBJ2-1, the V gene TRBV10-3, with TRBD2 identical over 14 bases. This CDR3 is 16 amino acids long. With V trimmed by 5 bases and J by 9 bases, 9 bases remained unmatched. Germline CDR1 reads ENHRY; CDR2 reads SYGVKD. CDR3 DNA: TGTGCCATCAGTCCGGGACTAGCGGGAGAGGGGGCTGAGCAGTTCTTC. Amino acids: CAISPGLAGEGAEQFF.

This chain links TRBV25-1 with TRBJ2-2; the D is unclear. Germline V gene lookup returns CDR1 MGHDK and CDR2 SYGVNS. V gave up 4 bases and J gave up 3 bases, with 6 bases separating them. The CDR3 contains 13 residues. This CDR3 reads CASSAHHTGELFF. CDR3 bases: TGTGCCAGCAGTGCTCATCACACCGGGGAGCTGTTTTTT.

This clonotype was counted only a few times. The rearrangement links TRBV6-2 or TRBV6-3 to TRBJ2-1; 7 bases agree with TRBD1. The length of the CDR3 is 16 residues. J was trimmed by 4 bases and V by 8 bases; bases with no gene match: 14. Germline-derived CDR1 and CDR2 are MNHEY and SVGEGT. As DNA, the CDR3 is TGTGCCAGCGGCTTAGGGACAGCTCATTTATACAATGAGCAGTTCTTC. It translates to CASGLGTAHLYNEQFF.

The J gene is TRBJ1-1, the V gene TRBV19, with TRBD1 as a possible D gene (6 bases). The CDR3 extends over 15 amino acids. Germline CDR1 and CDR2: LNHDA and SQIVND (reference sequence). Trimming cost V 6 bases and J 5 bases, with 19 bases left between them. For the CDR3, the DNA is TGTGCCAGTAGCCCTGGGGGCGGGGGGGGGACTGAAGCTTTCTTT. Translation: CASSPGGGGGTEAFF.

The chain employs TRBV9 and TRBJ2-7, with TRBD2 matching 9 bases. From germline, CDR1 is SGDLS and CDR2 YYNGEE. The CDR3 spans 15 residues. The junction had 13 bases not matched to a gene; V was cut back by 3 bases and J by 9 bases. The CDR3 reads CASSAGLADVARQYF. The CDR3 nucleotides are TGTGCCAGCAGCGCGGGACTAGCTGACGTAGCTAGGCAGTACTTC.

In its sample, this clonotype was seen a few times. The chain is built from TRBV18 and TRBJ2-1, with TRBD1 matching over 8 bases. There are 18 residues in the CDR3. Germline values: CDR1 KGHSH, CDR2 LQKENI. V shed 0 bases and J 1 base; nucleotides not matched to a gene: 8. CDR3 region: CASSPPRGQGLSYNEQFF. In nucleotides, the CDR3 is TGTGCCAGCTCACCACCGCGTGGACAGGGCCTATCCTACAATGAGCAGTTCTTC.

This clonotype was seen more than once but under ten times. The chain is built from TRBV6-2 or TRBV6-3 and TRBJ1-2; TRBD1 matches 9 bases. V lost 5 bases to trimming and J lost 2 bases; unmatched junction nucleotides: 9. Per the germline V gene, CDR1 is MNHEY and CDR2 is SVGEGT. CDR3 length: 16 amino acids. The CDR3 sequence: CASSTHRQGGNYGYTF. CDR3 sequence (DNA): TGTGCCAGCAGTACCCACCGACAGGGGGGGAACTATGGCTACACCTTC.

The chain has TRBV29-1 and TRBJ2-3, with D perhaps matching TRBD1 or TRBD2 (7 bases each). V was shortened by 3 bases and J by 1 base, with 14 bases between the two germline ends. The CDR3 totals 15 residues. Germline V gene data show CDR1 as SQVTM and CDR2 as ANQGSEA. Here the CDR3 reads CSVEGGGGGTDTQYF. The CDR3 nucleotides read TGCAGCGTTGAGGGAGGGGGCGGGGGCACAGATACGCAGTATTTT.

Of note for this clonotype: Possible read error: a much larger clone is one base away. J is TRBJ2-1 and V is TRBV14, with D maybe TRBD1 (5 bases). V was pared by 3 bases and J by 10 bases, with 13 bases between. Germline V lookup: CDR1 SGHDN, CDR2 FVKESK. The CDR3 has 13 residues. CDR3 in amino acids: CASSHQARVEQFF. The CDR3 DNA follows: TGTGCCAGCAGCCACCAGGCCAGGGTCGAGCAGTTCTTC.

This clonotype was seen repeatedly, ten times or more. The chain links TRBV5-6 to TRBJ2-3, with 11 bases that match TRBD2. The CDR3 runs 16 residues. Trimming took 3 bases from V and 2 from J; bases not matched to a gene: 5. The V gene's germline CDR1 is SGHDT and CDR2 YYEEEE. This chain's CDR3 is CASSWGLAEFTDTQYF. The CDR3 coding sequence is TGTGCCAGCAGCTGGGGACTAGCGGAGTTCACAGATACGCAGTATTTT.

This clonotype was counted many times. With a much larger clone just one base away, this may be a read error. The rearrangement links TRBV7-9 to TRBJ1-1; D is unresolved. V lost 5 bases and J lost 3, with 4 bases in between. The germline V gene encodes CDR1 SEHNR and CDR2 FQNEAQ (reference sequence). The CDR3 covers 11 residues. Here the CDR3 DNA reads TGTGCCAGCAGCCCGTACACTGAAGCTTTCTTT. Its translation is CASSPYTEAFF.

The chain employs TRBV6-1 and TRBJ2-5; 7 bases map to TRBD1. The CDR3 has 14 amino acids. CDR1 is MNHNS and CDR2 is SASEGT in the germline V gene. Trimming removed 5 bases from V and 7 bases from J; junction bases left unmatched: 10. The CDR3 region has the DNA TGTGCCAGCAGTCAAGGACAGGTGGGGAGGACCCAGTACTTC. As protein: CASSQGQVGRTQYF.

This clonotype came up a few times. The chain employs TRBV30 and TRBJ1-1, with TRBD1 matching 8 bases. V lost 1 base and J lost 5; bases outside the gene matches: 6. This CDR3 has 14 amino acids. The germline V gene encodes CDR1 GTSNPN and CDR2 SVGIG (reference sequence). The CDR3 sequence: CAWSETGVWTEAFF. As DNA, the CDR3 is TGTGCCTGGAGTGAGACAGGGGTTTGGACTGAAGCTTTCTTT.

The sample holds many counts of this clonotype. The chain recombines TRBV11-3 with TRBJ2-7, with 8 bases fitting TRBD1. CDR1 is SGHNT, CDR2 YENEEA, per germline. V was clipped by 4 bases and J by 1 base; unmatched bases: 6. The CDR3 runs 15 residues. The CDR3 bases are TGTGCCAGCAGCTCCGGACAGGGAAGGTCCTACGAGCAGTACTTC. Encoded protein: CASSSGQGRSYEQYF.